This T cell receptor (beta chain) appears in the sequencing data of a study of blood T cells in healthy people across ages. Each donor supplied approximately 10 milliliters of peripheral blood. Isolation of PBMCs gave at least 7 million cells per sample. Concerning this clonotype itself: Its antigen remains unidentified.

After removal of 1 base from V and 7 bases from J, the junction contained 14 bases not matched to a gene. This CDR3 has 18 amino acids. The germline gives CDR1 LGHNA, CDR2 YNFKEQ. Study outcomes and limitations: The CMV status of each donor remained undetermined, and this could have confounded shifts in expanded clonotypes. Roughly linear age-related decline in beta diversity appeared, significant by age about 40.

With a J-beta primer mix and a sample-barcoded 5' primer, a second PCR ran about 7 to 12 cycles. One entry per CDR3 protein, called by TCRdb with MiXCR from the 5' RACE reads. Among around 690,000 distinct CDR3 sequences listed, around three fifths were seen once. The source of this sequence is a man in his sixties in good health. Sequenced sample: blood. The V call is TRBV4-2, the J call TRBJ2-1, with 9 nucleotides matching TRBD2. As DNA, the CDR3 is TGTGCCAGCAGCCAAGGTAAGGGCGGGGGGGCCGAGAAAAATGAGCAGTTCTTC. Translating gives CASSQGKGGGAEKNEQFF.